Listed below are T cell receptor beta chains from one sample, sequenced in a study of early T cells in non-severe SARS-CoV-2 infection. TCRdb reprocessed the 5' RACE reads via MiXCR and lists one record per CDR3 protein. The top ten hold around 15% of the sample, which has around 70,000 distinct CDR3 sequences, over 8% seen once. This specimen consisted of whole blood, obtained at baseline. These receptor sequences come from an adult who was a healthcare worker with PCR-confirmed SARS-CoV-2 infection or an uninfected control (not recorded which). The CDR3 runs from the conserved cysteine through the conserved F or W. A D gene is named only where the DNA matches it firmly. The size of a clone is reported for some rows only, either as once, few or many, or as a class for expanded clones.

TRBV14	many	TRBJ1-4	NA	CASSPTAEKLFF	TGTGCCAGCAGCCCCACGGCCGAAAAACTGTTTTTT
TRBV7-6	few	TRBJ1-1	TRBD1	CASSAGTGINTEAFF	TGTGCCAGCAGCGCCGGGACAGGGATAAACACTGAAGCTTTCTTT
TRBV7-8	many	TRBJ1-1	NA	CASTHRKNTEAFF	TGTGCCAGCACCCACAGGAAGAACACTGAAGCTTTCTTT
TRBV18	many	TRBJ1-4	TRBD1	CASSPPGQGGEKLFF	TGTGCCAGCTCACCCCCGGGACAGGGTGGAGAAAAACTGTTTTTT
TRBV5-1	many	TRBJ2-3	TRBD2	CASSLELAVDTQYF	TGCGCCAGCAGCTTGGAACTAGCGGTGGATACGCAGTATTTT
TRBV27	few	TRBJ2-2	TRBD2	CASSPRLAGTGELFF	TGTGCCAGCAGCCCTCGACTAGCGGGAACCGGGGAGCTGTTTTTT
TRBV5-4	NA	TRBJ2-1	TRBD2	CASRSAASGLNEQFF	TGTGCCAGCAGATCGGCGGCTAGCGGGTTGAATGAGCAGTTCTTC
TRBV2	few	TRBJ2-4	NA	CASSLELAAGNIQYF	TGTGCCAGCAGCCTCGAACTAGCCGCGGGAAACATTCAGTACTTC
TRBV29-1	NA	TRBJ2-1	NA	CSVERVEKQFF	TGCAGCGTTGAAAGGGTGGAAAAGCAGTTCTTC
TRBV12-3/TRBV12-4	many	TRBJ2-1	NA	CASIKSGLRWNEQFF	TGTGCCAGCATCAAATCGGGACTCCGTTGGAATGAGCAGTTCTTC
TRBV6-5	many	TRBJ2-2	NA	CASSYWFTGELFF	TGTGCCAGCAGTTACTGGTTCACCGGGGAGCTGTTTTTT
TRBV24-1	many	TRBJ2-3	TRBD1	CATMGAGQGTDTQYF	TGTGCCACCATGGGAGCCGGACAGGGCACAGATACGCAGTATTTT
TRBV3-1	many	TRBJ2-1	TRBD2	CASSQLAGGLNEQFF	TGTGCCAGCAGCCAACTAGCGGGAGGGCTCAATGAGCAGTTCTTC